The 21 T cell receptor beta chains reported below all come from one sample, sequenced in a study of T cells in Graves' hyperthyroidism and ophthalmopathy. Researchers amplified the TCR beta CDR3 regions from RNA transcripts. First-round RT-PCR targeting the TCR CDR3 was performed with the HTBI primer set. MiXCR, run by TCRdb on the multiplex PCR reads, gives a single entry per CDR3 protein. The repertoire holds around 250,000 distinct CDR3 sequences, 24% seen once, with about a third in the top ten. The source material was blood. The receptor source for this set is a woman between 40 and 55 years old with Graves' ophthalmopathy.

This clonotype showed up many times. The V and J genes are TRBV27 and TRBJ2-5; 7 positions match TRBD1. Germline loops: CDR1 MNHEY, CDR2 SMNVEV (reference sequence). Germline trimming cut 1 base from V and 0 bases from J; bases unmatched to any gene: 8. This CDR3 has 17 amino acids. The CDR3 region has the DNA TGTGCCAGCAGTTTATTGTGTGACAGGGAATACCAAGAGACCCAGTACTTC. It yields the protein CASSLLCDREYQETQYF.

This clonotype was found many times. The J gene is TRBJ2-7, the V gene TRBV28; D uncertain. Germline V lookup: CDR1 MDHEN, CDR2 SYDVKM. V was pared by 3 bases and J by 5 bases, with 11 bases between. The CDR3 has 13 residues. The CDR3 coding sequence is TGTGCCAGCAGTTTGAGGCCGTTCCACGAGCAGTACTTC. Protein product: CASSLRPFHEQYF.

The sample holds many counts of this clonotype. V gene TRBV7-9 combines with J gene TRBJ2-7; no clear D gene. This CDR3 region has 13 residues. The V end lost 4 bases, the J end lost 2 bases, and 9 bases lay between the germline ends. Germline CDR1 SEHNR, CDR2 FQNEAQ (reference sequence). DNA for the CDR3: TGTGCCAGCAGCTCTACCGGACCCTACGAGCAGTACTTC. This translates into CASSSTGPYEQYF.

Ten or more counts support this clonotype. The CDR3 protein is CASSRTGINEQYF. The CDR3 bases are TGTGCCAGCAGCCGGACAGGGATCAACGAGCAGTACTTC. The chain employs TRBV6-1 and TRBJ2-7, with TRBD1 matching 8 bases. The CDR3 runs 13 residues. CDR1 is MNHNS and CDR2 is SASEGT in the germline V gene. With 6 bases clipped from V and 5 bases from J, the junction kept 6 bases outside the gene matches.

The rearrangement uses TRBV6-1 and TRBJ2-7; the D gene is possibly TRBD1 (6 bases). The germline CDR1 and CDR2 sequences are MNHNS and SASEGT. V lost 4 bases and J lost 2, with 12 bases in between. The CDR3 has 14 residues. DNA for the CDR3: TGTGCCAGCAGTGCCCGAGGACAGACCTACGAGCAGTACTTC. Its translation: CASSARGQTYEQYF.

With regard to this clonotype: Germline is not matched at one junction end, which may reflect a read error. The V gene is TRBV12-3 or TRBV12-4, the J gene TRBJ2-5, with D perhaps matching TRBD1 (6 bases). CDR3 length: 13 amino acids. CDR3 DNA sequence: TGTGCCAGAAGTTTGGACAGACAAGAGACTCAGTACTTC. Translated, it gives CARSLDRQETQYF.

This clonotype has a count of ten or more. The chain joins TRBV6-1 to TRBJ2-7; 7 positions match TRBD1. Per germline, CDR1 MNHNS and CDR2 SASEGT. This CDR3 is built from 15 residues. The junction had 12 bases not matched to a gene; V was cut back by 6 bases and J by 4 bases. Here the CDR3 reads CASSHPTGMGYEQYF. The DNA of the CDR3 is TGTGCCAGCAGCCACCCGACAGGGATGGGTTACGAGCAGTACTTC.

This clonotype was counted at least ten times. The CDR3 nucleotides read TGCAGTGCTACCCGGACTTCGGGAGAGACCCAGTACTTC. Translated: CSATRTSGETQYF. The chain couples TRBV20-1 to TRBJ2-5, with a possible D match to TRBD2 (5 bases). The germline gives CDR1 DFQATT, CDR2 SNEGSKA (reference sequence). Trimming took off 4 bases at V and 4 bases at J, with 13 bases between the two ends. The CDR3 spans 13 residues.

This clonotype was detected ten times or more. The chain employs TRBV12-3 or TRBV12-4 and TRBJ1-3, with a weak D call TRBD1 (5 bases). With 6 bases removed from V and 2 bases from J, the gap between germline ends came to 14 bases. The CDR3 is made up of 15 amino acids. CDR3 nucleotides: TGTGCCAGCAGGCCACGGTGGGGCACTGGAAACACCATATATTTT. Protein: CASRPRWGTGNTIYF.

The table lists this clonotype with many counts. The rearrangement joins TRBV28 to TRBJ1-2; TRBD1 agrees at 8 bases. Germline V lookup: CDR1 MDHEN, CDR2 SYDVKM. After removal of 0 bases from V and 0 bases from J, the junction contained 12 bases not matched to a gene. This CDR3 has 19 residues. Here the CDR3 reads CASSLWETGARYSNYGYTF. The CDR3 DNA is TGTGCCAGCAGTTTATGGGAGACAGGGGCCCGTTATTCTAACTATGGCTACACCTTC.

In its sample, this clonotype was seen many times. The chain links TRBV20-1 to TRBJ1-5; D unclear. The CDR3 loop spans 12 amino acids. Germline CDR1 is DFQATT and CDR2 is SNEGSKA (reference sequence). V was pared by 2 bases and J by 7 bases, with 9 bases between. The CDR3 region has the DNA TGCAGTGCTAGATGGGAGGGACAGCCCCAGCATTTT. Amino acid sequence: CSARWEGQPQHF.

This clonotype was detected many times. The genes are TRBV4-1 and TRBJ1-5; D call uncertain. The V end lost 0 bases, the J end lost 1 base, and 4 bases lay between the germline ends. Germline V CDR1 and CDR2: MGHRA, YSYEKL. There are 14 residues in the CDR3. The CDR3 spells CASSQELSNQPQHF. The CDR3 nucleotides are TGCGCCAGCAGCCAAGAACTGAGCAATCAGCCCCAGCATTTT.

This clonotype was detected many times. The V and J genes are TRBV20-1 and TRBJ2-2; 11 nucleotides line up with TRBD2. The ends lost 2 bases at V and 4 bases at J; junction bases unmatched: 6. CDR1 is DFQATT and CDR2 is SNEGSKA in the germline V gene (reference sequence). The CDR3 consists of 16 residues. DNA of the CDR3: TGCAGTGCTAGACCGGGACTAGCGGTAGTCACCGGGGAGCTGTTTTTT. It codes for CSARPGLAVVTGELFF.

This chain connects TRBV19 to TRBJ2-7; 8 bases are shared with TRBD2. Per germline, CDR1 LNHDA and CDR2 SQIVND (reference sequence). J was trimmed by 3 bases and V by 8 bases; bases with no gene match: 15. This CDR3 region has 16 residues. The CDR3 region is CASGPRGASGFYEQYF. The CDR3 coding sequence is TGTGCCAGTGGACCAAGAGGGGCTAGCGGGTTCTACGAGCAGTACTTC.

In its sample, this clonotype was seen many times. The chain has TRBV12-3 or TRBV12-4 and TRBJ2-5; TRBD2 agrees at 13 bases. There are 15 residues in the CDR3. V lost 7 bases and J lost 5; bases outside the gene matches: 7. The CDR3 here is CASTGLAGEAETQYF. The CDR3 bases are TGTGCCAGCACCGGACTAGCGGGAGAGGCTGAGACCCAGTACTTC.

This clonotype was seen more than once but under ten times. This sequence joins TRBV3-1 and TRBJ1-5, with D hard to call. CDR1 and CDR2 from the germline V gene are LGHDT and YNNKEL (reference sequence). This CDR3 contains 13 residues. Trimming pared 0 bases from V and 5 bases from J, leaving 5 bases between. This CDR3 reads CASSQDRDQPQHF. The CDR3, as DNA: TGTGCCAGCAGCCAAGATAGGGATCAGCCCCAGCATTTT.

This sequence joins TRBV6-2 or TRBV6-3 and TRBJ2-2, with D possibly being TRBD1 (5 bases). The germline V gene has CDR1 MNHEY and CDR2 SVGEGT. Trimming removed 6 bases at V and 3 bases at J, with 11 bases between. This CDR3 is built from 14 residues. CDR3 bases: TGTGCCAGCAGACCAGGGCCTCACACCGGGGAGCTGTTTTTT. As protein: CASRPGPHTGELFF.

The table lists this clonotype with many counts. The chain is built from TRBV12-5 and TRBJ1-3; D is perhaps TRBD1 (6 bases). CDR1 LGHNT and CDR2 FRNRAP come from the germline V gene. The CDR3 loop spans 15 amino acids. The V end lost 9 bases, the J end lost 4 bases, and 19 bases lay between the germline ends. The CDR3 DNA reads TGTGCTAGGGGGCAAACAGGGACTACAGGAAACACCATATATTTT. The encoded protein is CARGQTGTTGNTIYF.

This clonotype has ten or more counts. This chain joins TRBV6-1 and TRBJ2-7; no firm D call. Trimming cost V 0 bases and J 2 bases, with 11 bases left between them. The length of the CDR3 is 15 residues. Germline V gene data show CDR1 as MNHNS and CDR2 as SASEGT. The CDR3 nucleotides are TGTGCCAGCAGTGAAGCGGTCGGGCCGACCTACGAGCAGTACTTC. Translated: CASSEAVGPTYEQYF.

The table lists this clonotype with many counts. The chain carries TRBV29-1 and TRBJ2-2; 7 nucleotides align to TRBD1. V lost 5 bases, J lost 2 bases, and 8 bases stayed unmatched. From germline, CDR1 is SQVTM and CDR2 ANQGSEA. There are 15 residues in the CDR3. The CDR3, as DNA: TGCAGCGTTAATCCCGGGACAGCAAACACCGGGGAGCTGTTTTTT. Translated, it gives CSVNPGTANTGELFF.

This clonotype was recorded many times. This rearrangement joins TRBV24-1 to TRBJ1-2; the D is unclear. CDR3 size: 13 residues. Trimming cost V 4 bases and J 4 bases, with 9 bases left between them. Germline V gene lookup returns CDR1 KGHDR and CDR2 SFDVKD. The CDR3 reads CATSDWSAYGYTF. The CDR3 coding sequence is TGTGCCACCAGTGACTGGTCGGCCTATGGCTACACCTTC.